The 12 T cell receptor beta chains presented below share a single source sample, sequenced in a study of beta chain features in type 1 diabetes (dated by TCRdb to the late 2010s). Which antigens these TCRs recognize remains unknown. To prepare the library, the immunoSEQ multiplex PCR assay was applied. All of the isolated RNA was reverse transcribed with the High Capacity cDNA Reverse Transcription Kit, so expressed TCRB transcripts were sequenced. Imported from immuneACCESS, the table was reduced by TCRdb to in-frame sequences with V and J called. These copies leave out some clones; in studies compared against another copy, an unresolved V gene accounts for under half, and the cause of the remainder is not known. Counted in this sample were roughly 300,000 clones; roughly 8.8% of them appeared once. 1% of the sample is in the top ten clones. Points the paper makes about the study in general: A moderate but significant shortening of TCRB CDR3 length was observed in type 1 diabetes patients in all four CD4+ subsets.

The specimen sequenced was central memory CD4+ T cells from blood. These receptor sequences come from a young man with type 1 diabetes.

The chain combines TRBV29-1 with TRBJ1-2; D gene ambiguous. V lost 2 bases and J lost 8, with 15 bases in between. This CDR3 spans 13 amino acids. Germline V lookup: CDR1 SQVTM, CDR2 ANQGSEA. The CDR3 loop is CSVERSRASGYTF. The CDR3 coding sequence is TGCAGCGTTGAAAGGTCTCGGGCGAGCGGCTACACCTTC.

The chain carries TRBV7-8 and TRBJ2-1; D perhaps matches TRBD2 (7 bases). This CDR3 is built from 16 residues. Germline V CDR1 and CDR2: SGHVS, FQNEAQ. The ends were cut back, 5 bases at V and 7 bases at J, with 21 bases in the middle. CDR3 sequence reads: CASSPPLREGGNEQFF. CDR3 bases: TGTGCCAGCAGCCCACCCCTCAGGGAGGGGGGGAATGAGCAGTTCTTC.

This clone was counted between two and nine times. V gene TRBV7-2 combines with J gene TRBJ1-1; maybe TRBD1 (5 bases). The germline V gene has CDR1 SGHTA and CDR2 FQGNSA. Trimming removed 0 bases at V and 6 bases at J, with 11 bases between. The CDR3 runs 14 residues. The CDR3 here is CASSLAQGGPEAFF. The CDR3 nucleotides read TGTGCCAGCAGCTTAGCCCAGGGCGGGCCTGAAGCTTTCTTT. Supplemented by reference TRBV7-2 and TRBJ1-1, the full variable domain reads GAGVSQSPSNKVTEKGKDVELRCDPISGHTALYWYRQSLGQGLEFLIYFQGNSAPDKSGLPSDRFSAERTGGSVSTLTIQRTQQEDSAVYLCASSLAQGGPEAFFGQGTRLTVV.

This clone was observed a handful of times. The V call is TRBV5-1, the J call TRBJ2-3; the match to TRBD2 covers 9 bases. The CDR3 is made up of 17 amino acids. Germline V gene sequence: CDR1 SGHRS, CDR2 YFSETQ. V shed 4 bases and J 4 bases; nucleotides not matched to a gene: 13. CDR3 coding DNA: TGCGCCAGCAGCCCGGTCCCGCAGGCTAGCGGGGCAGATACGCAGTATTTT. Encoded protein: CASSPVPQASGADTQYF.

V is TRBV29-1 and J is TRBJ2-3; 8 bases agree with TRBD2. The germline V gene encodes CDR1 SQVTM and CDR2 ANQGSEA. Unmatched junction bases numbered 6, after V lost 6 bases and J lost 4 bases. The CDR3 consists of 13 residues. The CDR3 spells CSVWSGGPDTQYF. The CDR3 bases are TGCAGCGTCTGGAGCGGGGGACCAGATACGCAGTATTTT.

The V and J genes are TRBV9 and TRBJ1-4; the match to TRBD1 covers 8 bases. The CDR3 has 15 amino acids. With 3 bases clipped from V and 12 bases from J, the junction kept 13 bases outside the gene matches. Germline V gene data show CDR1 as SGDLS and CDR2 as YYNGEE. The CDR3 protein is CASSAGTGGVVELFF. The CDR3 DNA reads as TGTGCCAGCAGCGCAGGGACAGGAGGAGTTGTAGAACTGTTTTTT.

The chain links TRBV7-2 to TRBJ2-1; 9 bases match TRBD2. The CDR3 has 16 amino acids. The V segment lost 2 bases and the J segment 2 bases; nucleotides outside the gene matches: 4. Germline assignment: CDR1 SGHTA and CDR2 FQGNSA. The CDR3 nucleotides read TGTGCCAGCAGCTTATGGCGGGGGGGAACCTACAATGAGCAGTTCTTC. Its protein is CASSLWRGGTYNEQFF.

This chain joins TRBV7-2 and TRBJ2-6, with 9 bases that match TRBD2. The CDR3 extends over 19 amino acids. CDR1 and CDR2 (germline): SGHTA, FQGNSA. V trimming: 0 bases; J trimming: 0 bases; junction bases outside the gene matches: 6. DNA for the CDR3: TGTGCCAGCAGCTTAGCCCTAGCGGGGATGAGCTCTGGGGCCAACGTCCTGACTTTC. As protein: CASSLALAGMSSGANVLTF.

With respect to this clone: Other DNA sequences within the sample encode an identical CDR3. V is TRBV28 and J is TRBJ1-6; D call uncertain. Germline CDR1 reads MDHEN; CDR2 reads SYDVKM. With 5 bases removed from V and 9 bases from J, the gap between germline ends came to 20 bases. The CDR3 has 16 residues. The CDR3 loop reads CASSPTTGRASSPLHF. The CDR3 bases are TGTGCCAGCAGTCCCACTACGGGCCGGGCGAGTTCACCCCTCCACTTT.

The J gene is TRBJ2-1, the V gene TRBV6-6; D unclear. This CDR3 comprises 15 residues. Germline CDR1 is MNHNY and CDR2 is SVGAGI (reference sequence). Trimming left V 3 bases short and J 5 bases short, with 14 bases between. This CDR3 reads CASSYIIGRNNEQFF. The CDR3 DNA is TGTGCCAGCAGTTATATCATTGGACGGAACAATGAGCAGTTCTTC.

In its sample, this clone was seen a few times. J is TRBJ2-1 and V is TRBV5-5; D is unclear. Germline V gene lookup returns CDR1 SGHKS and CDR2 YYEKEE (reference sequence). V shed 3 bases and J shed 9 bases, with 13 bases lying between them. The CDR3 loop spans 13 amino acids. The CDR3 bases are TGTGCCAGCAGCTCCTTCGCCGGATTTGAGCAGTTCTTC. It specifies CASSSFAGFEQFF. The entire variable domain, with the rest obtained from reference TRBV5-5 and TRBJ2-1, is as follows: DAGVTQSPTHLIKTRGQQVTLRCSPISGHKSVSWYQQVLGQGPQFIFQYYEKEERGRGNFPDRFSARQFPNYSSELNVNALLLGDSALYLCASSSFAGFEQFFGPGTRLTVL.

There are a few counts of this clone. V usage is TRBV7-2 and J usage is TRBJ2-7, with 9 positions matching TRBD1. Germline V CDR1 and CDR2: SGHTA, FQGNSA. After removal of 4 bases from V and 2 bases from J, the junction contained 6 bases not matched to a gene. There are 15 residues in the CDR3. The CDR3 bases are TGTGCCAGCAGCTCCGACTGGACAGGGGCCTACGAGCAGTACTTC. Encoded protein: CASSSDWTGAYEQYF.